The T cell receptor (beta chain) under discussion was sequenced for a study of OX40 agonist ivuxolimab in advanced cancers. Broader study findings: The antigens recognized by the expanded peripheral T cells, that is their antigen specificity, were not determined. Among the lowest levels of clonal expansion were found in partial responders at 0.1-3.0 mg/kg. Fewer expanded clones were found on average in CD4+ than in CD8+ T cells.

Trimming removed 4 bases from V and 8 bases from J, with 15 bases in between. The CDR3 runs to 14 residues. Looked up from germline, CDR1 is SGHTA and CDR2 is FQGNSA. On this clone itself: Its specificity is unknown.

Clones were read by immunoSEQ multiplex PCR, and TCRdb kept only the in-frame ones, dropping some. The data contain tens of thousands of clones, about 83% of them singletons. Baseline, cycle 4 day 1, and cycle 7 day 1 were the blood sampling points. The source is an adult with an advanced solid tumor such as melanoma, head and neck, liver or kidney cancer. V usage is TRBV7-2 and J usage is TRBJ2-1; D is unclear. The material was CD4+ or CD8+ T cells sorted from blood, obtained in a trial of the OX40 agonist ivuxolimab. The DNA of the CDR3 is TGTGCCAGCAGCTCTGGGGTTTTTAAGGATGAGCAGTTCTTC. Amino acid sequence: CASSSGVFKDEQFF.